Each of the 22 T cell receptor beta chains below was sequenced from the same sample in a study of Ad26.COV2.S vaccination and SARS-CoV-2 variants (dated by TCRdb to the early 2020s). Interpreted using the paper, the treatment or condition label stands for: roughly 20 received Ad26.COV2.S at low or high dose, single or two shots; a few received placebo; per-sample allocation not given. For vaccine and placebo recipients, repertoires were sequenced using samples collected on day 63 after the first injection. The method was the immunoSEQ multiplex PCR assay. The table comes from immuneACCESS by way of TCRdb, which keeps in-frame sequences with V and J called. Part of the clones is missing from these tables; in studies checked, under half for an unresolved V gene and the rest for unknown reasons. Recorded for this sample are 450,000 to 550,000 clones; 75% to 90% of them occurred a single time. Roughly 2.5% of the sample comes from the top ten.

The sequencing used peripheral blood, collected in a trial of Ad26.COV2.S vaccine versus placebo. These receptors were collected from a person aged 18-60 years who received the Ad26.COV2.S COVID-19 vaccine or a placebo.

The chain carries TRBV7-2 and TRBJ2-1, with 11 bases that match TRBD2. The junction had 3 bases not matched to a gene; V was cut back by 2 bases and J by 3 bases. This CDR3 is 16 amino acids long. CDR1 is SGHTA, CDR2 FQGNSA, per germline. CDR3 sequence reads: CASSLLGTSGYNEQFF. CDR3 DNA: TGTGCCAGCAGCTTACTCGGGACTAGCGGCTACAATGAGCAGTTCTTC.

This sequence joins TRBV5-4 and TRBJ2-7; D unresolved. Germline-derived CDR1 and CDR2 are SGHNT and YYREEE (reference sequence). The CDR3 totals 11 residues. V was shortened by 4 bases and J by 5 bases, with 7 bases between the two germline ends. As DNA, the CDR3 is TGTGCCAGCAGCCTCCTAAACGAGCAGTACTTC. Protein: CASSLLNEQYF.

The rearrangement links TRBV18 to TRBJ1-1, with 9 bases lining up with TRBD1. CDR1 and CDR2 from the germline V gene are KGHSH and LQKENI. This CDR3 is 15 amino acids long. Trimming took 2 bases from V and 4 from J; bases not matched to a gene: 5. The DNA for the CDR3 is TGTGCCAGCTCACCAAGGGCGACAGGGGGCACTGAAGCTTTCTTT. Translation gives CASSPRATGGTEAFF.

The V and J genes are TRBV5-6 and TRBJ2-1; possibly TRBD1 for D (6 bases). Between the trimmed V and J ends, which lost 4 bases and 10 bases, there was a span of 15 bases. The CDR3 spans 13 residues. Per the germline V gene, CDR1 is SGHDT and CDR2 is YYEEEE. CDR3 region: CASSHNLDREQFF. The CDR3 DNA follows: TGTGCCAGCAGCCATAATCTCGACAGGGAGCAGTTCTTC.

The rearrangement joins TRBV7-2 to TRBJ2-6, with 9 bases fitting TRBD1. The CDR3 loop spans 18 amino acids. From germline, CDR1 is SGHTA and CDR2 FQGNSA. The J segment lost 0 bases and the V segment lost 5 bases, leaving 8 bases of the junction unmatched. The CDR3, as DNA: TGTGCCAGCAGCACCTACGGGACAGGGCGCTCTGGGGCCAACGTCCTGACTTTC. Amino acids: CASSTYGTGRSGANVLTF. Supplemented by reference TRBV7-2 and TRBJ2-6, the full variable domain reads GAGVSQSPSNKVTEKGKDVELRCDPISGHTALYWYRQSLGQGLEFLIYFQGNSAPDKSGLPSDRFSAERTGGSVSTLTIQRTQQEDSAVYLCASSTYGTGRSGANVLTFGAGSRLTVL.

The chain employs TRBV5-1 and TRBJ2-3; possible D gene TRBD1, 5 bases. Germline-derived CDR1 and CDR2 are SGHRS and YFSETQ. V shed 0 bases and J shed 0 bases, with 14 bases lying between them. CDR3 size: 17 residues. For the CDR3, the DNA is TGCGCCAGCAGCTTGGGACTTGGGGCGTCGAGCACAGATACGCAGTATTTT. As protein: CASSLGLGASSTDTQYF. Supplemented by reference TRBV5-1 and TRBJ2-3, the full variable domain reads KAGVTQTPRYLIKTRGQQVTLSCSPISGHRSVSWYQQTPGQGLQFLFEYFSETQRNKGNFPGRFSGRQFSNSRSEMNVSTLELGDSALYLCASSLGLGASSTDTQYFGPGTRLTVL.

The CDR3 loop reads CAISVGGPATYNEQFF. Here the CDR3 DNA reads TGTGCCATCAGTGTAGGCGGCCCGGCGACCTACAATGAGCAGTTCTTC. The rearrangement uses TRBV10-3 and TRBJ2-1; D is unresolved. The ends were cut back, 4 bases at V and 2 bases at J, with 15 bases in the middle. Germline assignment: CDR1 ENHRY and CDR2 SYGVKD. This CDR3 region has 16 residues.

This clone was seen a handful of times. V and J are TRBV6-5 and TRBJ2-3; a possible D gene is TRBD1 (6 bases). From germline, CDR1 is MNHEY and CDR2 SVGAGI. The CDR3 runs 13 residues. Between the trimmed V and J ends, which lost 6 bases and 1 base, there was a span of 8 bases. The CDR3 nucleotides are TGTGCCAGCAGGAGACAGGGCACAGATACGCAGTATTTT. This translates into CASRRQGTDTQYF.

The chain carries TRBV11-3 and TRBJ2-3; possibly TRBD1 for D (5 bases). The V end lost 3 bases, the J end lost 2 bases, and 9 bases lay between the germline ends. Germline-derived CDR1 and CDR2 are SGHNT and YENEEA. The length of the CDR3 is 14 residues. CDR3 sequence (DNA): TGTGCCAGCAGCTTGGGGCGGAACACAGATACGCAGTATTTT. Amino acids: CASSLGRNTDTQYF.

The chain joins TRBV5-1 to TRBJ2-7; D possibly corresponds to TRBD2 (5 bases). With 4 bases removed from V and 5 bases from J, the gap between germline ends came to 16 bases. The CDR3 runs 14 residues. Germline V gene data show CDR1 as SGHRS and CDR2 as YFSETQ. As DNA, the CDR3 is TGCGCCAGCAGCCTCCCGGGGAACTGGGACGAGCAGTACTTC. Its translation: CASSLPGNWDEQYF.

The CDR3 is CASSFRQGLATNEKLFF. DNA of the CDR3: TGTGCCAGCAGCTTTCGTCAGGGGCTTGCAACTAATGAAAAACTGTTTTTT. The chain joins TRBV5-6 to TRBJ1-4, with D tentatively TRBD1 (6 bases). The CDR3 loop spans 17 amino acids. CDR1 and CDR2 (germline): SGHDT, YYEEEE. Trimming pared 2 bases from V and 0 bases from J, leaving 14 bases between.

The chain joins TRBV2 to TRBJ2-5; the D gene is possibly TRBD1 (5 bases). The V end was cut by 2 bases, the J end by 2 bases, with 9 bases between. This CDR3 has 14 amino acids. The germline V gene encodes CDR1 SNHLY and CDR2 FYNNEI. The DNA of the CDR3 is TGTGCCAGCAGTGAACGGACACAACAAGAGACCCAGTACTTC. This sequence encodes CASSERTQQETQYF.

The chain employs TRBV18 and TRBJ1-2, with D unresolved. Germline V lookup: CDR1 KGHSH, CDR2 LQKENI. With 2 bases removed from V and 8 bases from J, the gap between germline ends came to 12 bases. This CDR3 is 13 amino acids long. This CDR3 reads CASSPDRMRGYTF. CDR3 coding DNA: TGTGCCAGCTCACCAGACCGAATGCGGGGCTACACCTTC.

V gene TRBV6-5 combines with J gene TRBJ1-1; maybe TRBD1 (6 bases). CDR3 size: 12 residues. V shed 0 bases and J shed 8 bases, with 7 bases lying between them. Germline CDR1 reads MNHEY; CDR2 reads SVGAGI. The CDR3 here is CASSYSTGEAFF. Written as DNA, the CDR3 is TGTGCCAGCAGTTACTCCACAGGGGAAGCTTTCTTT.

J is TRBJ1-1 and V is TRBV27; TRBD1 aligns across 9 bases. The CDR3 consists of 13 residues. V lost 6 bases to trimming and J lost 7 bases; unmatched junction nucleotides: 6. Germline CDR1 and CDR2: MNHEY and SMNVEV (reference sequence). CDR3 sequence: CASRYRGQVEAFF. CDR3 bases: TGTGCCAGCAGGTACAGGGGGCAGGTTGAAGCTTTCTTT.

The rearrangement uses TRBV3-1 (or the pseudogene TRBV3-2) and TRBJ1-2, with 10 bases fitting TRBD1. With V trimmed by 4 bases and J by 2 bases, 7 bases remained unmatched. The CDR3 is 16 residues long. CDR1 LGHDT and CDR2 YNNKEL come from the germline V gene (reference sequence). The CDR3 DNA sequence: TGTGCCAGCAGCCCATTAGACAGGGGGCGGAACTATGGCTACACCTTC. As protein: CASSPLDRGRNYGYTF.

The chain couples TRBV6-5 to TRBJ2-7; D uncertain. CDR1 is MNHEY, CDR2 SVGAGI, per germline. The CDR3 spans 12 residues. Deletions cut 8 bases from V and 0 bases from J, with 8 bases between. Here the CDR3 reads CASRRDSYEQYF. The CDR3 nucleotides are TGTGCCAGCCGGCGCGACTCCTACGAGCAGTACTTC.

The CDR3 loop is CASSIWADTDTQYF. Written as DNA, the CDR3 is TGTGCCAGTAGTATTTGGGCAGACACAGATACGCAGTATTTT. The gene calls are TRBV19 and TRBJ2-3; D uncertain. Germline CDR1 is LNHDA and CDR2 is SQIVND (reference sequence). The V end was cut by 3 bases, the J end by 2 bases, with 9 bases between. This CDR3 is built from 14 residues. The whole variable domain, filled in from reference TRBV19 and TRBJ2-3, reads DGGITQSPKYLFRKEGQNVTLSCEQNLNHDAMYWYRQDPGQGLRLIYYSQIVNDFQKGDIAEGYSVSREKKESFPLTVTSAQKNPTAFYLCASSIWADTDTQYFGPGTRLTVL.

This clone occurred once. J is TRBJ1-2 and V is TRBV6-1; D is unresolved. This CDR3 contains 15 residues. Germline V gene lookup returns CDR1 MNHNS and CDR2 SASEGT. Trimming stripped 1 base from V and 0 bases from J, with 9 bases between. The CDR3 region has the DNA TGTGCCAGCAGTGAAGGTTGGACGGCTAACTATGGCTACACCTTC. Translation: CASSEGWTANYGYTF.

V usage is TRBV5-1 and J usage is TRBJ2-7; TRBD2 might be the D (6 bases). The CDR3 loop spans 13 amino acids. Germline CDR1 SGHRS, CDR2 YFSETQ. V shed 3 bases and J shed 0 bases, with 7 bases lying between them. The DNA of the CDR3 is TGCGCCAGCAGCTCCGGGGGCTCCTACGAGCAGTACTTC. This codes for CASSSGGSYEQYF.

This sequence joins TRBV2 and TRBJ2-5, with a possible D match to TRBD2 (6 bases). Germline CDR1 reads SNHLY; CDR2 reads FYNNEI. Trimming cost V 3 bases and J 5 bases, with 16 bases left between them. This CDR3 has 15 amino acids. The CDR3 nucleotides read TGTGCCAGCAGTGATGGGAGGCAAGGGATCGAGACCCAGTACTTC. This gives the protein CASSDGRQGIETQYF.

The V and J genes are TRBV6-6 and TRBJ2-3; 9 bases line up with TRBD1. Germline CDR1 and CDR2: MNHNY and SVGAGI (reference sequence). V lost 4 bases, J lost 6 bases, and 8 bases stayed unmatched. CDR3 size: 15 residues. In nucleotides, the CDR3 is TGTGCCAGCAGTTCTAGACAGGGGGAAATGGATACGCAGTATTTT. It specifies CASSSRQGEMDTQYF.